These T cell receptor beta chains were read from a single sample in a study of blood T cell repertoires in COVID-19. Clones were read by immunoSEQ multiplex PCR, and TCRdb kept only the in-frame ones, dropping some. Of roughly 59,000 clones detected, under 85% appear once; the ten largest clones hold about 6%. The specimen sequenced was peripheral blood. The source is a woman between 50 and 59 years old with active or convalescent COVID-19. Each CDR3 is given with its conserved first and last residue. D genes are given only for firm matches. Rows give clone size only sometimes, using once, few, many, or a class for an expanded clone.

V gene,clone size,CDR3 length,D gene,J gene,CDR3 DNA,CDR3 protein
TRBV5-4,NA,16,TRBD1,TRBJ2-7,TGTGCCAGCAGCCCGGGAGCGGGACAGGGATCCTACGAGCAGTACTTC,CASSPGAGQGSYEQYF
TRBV5-8,once,13,NA,TRBJ1-6,TGTGCCAGCTCGCGCTCCTATAATTCACCCCTCCACTTT,CASSRSYNSPLHF
TRBV3-1/TRBV3-2,NA,11,NA,TRBJ1-1,TGTGCCAGCAGGACAGGAGCTGAAGCTTTCTTT,CASRTGAEAFF
TRBV18,NA,14,NA,TRBJ2-3,TGTGCCAGCTCACCACCAGGGGTTACAGATACGCAGTATTTT,CASSPPGVTDTQYF
TRBV5-1,NA,15,NA,TRBJ2-1,TGCGCCAGCAGCTTGGTGGCAGACTACTCCAATGAGCAGTTCTTC,CASSLVADYSNEQFF
TRBV7-2,NA,14,TRBD1,TRBJ2-1,TGTGCCAGCAGCTTAGGAGGGACAGTCAATGAGCAGTTCTTC,CASSLGGTVNEQFF
TRBV5-4,NA,13,TRBD1,TRBJ1-2,TGTGCCAGCAGCCAACAGGGGGCAGGTGGCTACACCTTC,CASSQQGAGGYTF
TRBV5-1,NA,14,TRBD2,TRBJ2-3,TGCGCCAGCAGCTCCGGGGGGGCGACAGATACGCAGTATTTT,CASSSGGATDTQYF
TRBV14,NA,14,NA,TRBJ2-7,TGTGCCAGCAGCCAAGTGGTGAGTTCTCGCGAGCAGTACTTC,CASSQVVSSREQYF
TRBV5-4,NA,12,NA,TRBJ2-5,TGTGCCAGCAGCCGAGGACAAGAGACCCAGTACTTC,CASSRGQETQYF
TRBV7-7,NA,18,TRBD2,TRBJ2-5,TGTGCTAGCAGCCTCCGACTAGCGGGAGGTCTTAGAGGGGAGACCCAGTACTTC,CASSLRLAGGLRGETQYF
TRBV10-3,NA,16,TRBD2,TRBJ2-2,TGTGCCATCAGACGAGGACTAGCGGGAGCGGGCGGGGAGCTGTTTTTT,CAIRRGLAGAGGELFF
TRBV5-6,NA,16,NA,TRBJ1-1,TGTGCCAGCAGCTTGATTGAACGGGTGGCGAACACTGAAGCTTTCTTT,CASSLIERVANTEAFF
TRBV19,NA,12,NA,TRBJ1-2,TGTGCCAGTAGGCGGGCTAACTATGGCTACACCTTC,CASRRANYGYTF
TRBV7-9,NA,19,TRBD1,TRBJ2-2,TGTGCCAGCAGCGTCTACGGCAGAGGGACAGGGACGAACACCGGGGAGCTGTTTTTT,CASSVYGRGTGTNTGELFF
TRBV6-5,NA,14,NA,TRBJ2-1,TGTGCCAGCAGTTCAGACACTGTCATCAATGAGCAGTTCTTC,CASSSDTVINEQFF
TRBV6-5,NA,15,NA,TRBJ1-3,TGTGCCAGCAGTTCTCTGGAGAGGGCTGGAAACACCATATATTTT,CASSSLERAGNTIYF
TRBV24-1,NA,17,TRBD2,TRBJ2-7,TGTGCCACCCCGTTCCCCATTACTAGCGGGATATCCTACGAGCAGTACTTC,CATPFPITSGISYEQYF
TRBV2,NA,12,TRBD1,TRBJ1-1,TGTGCCAGCATTCTACAGGGGACTGAAGCTTTCTTT,CASILQGTEAFF
TRBV27,NA,14,TRBD2,TRBJ2-3,TGTGCCAGCAGTCCCACGGGAGGGCCAGATACGCAGTATTTT,CASSPTGGPDTQYF
TRBV5-1,NA,15,TRBD1,TRBJ2-7,TGCGCCAGCAGCTCGAGAACAGGGGTGCACTACGAGCAGTACTTC,CASSSRTGVHYEQYF
TRBV6-5,NA,15,TRBD1,TRBJ2-2,TGTGCCAGCAGTTACCCCGGGACAGGAACCGGGGAGCTGTTTTTT,CASSYPGTGTGELFF
TRBV15,NA,13,TRBD1,TRBJ1-1,TGTGCCACCAGCAGGCAACAGGGGTCCACCAAGCACTTT,CATSRQQGSTKHF
TRBV4-3,NA,18,TRBD1,TRBJ1-1,TGCGCCAGCAGCCAAGATTGGGACAGGGTACCAATGAACACTGAAGCTTTCTTT,CASSQDWDRVPMNTEAFF
TRBV7-3,few,14,NA,TRBJ2-5,TGTGCCAGCAGCCTGAAGCGGGACCAAGAGACCCAGTACTTC,CASSLKRDQETQYF
TRBV7-3,NA,13,NA,TRBJ1-1,TGTGCCAGCAATGATGGGCCCTACACTGAAGCTTTCTTT,CASNDGPYTEAFF
TRBV10-3,NA,12,NA,TRBJ2-3,TGTGCCTCTTCATGGGGCGCAGATACGCAGTATTTT,CASSWGADTQYF
TRBV12-3/TRBV12-4,NA,12,NA,TRBJ1-4,TGTGCCAGCAGTATACAGGGTGCAAAACTGTTTTTT,CASSIQGAKLFF
TRBV6-1,NA,14,NA,TRBJ1-2,TGTGCCAGCTCAATTTTAACAGGGAAGGATGGCTACACCTTC,CASSILTGKDGYTF
TRBV29-1,NA,16,TRBD2,TRBJ2-3,TGCAGCGTGCCTGACTGGGCTAGCGGTTACACAGATACGCAGTATTTT,CSVPDWASGYTDTQYF
TRBV7-2,NA,15,TRBD2,TRBJ2-7,TGTGCCAGCAGCCCCCGGCTAGCGGGAGGTTACGAGCAGTACTTC,CASSPRLAGGYEQYF
TRBV5-4,NA,16,TRBD1,TRBJ1-2,TGTGCCAGCAGCTCGCCGGGACAGGGGTTTAACTATGGCTACACCTTC,CASSSPGQGFNYGYTF
TRBV19,few,15,TRBD2,TRBJ2-3,TGTGCCAGTAGTAACCGGGAGGGTGGCACAGATACGCAGTATTTT,CASSNREGGTDTQYF
TRBV13,once,14,NA,TRBJ2-3,TGTGCCAGCAGCTTATGGACAGCCACAGATACGCAGTATTTT,CASSLWTATDTQYF
TRBV9,NA,16,NA,TRBJ1-1,TGTGCCAGCAGCGACCCCCTCGAACAGCCGAACACTGAAGCTTTCTTT,CASSDPLEQPNTEAFF
TRBV4-1,NA,16,TRBD1,TRBJ2-7,TGCGCCAGCAGCCAAGCCAGGACAGGACTGAGCTACGAGCAGTACTTC,CASSQARTGLSYEQYF
TRBV18,NA,13,NA,TRBJ1-1,TGTGCCAGCTCATGGGACAAGAACACTGAAGCTTTCTTT,CASSWDKNTEAFF
TRBV6-1,NA,17,TRBD1,TRBJ1-1,TGTGCCAGCAGTGGGTACAGGGGGAGGATTTCGAACACTGAAGCTTTCTTT,CASSGYRGRISNTEAFF
TRBV24-1,NA,13,NA,TRBJ1-1,TGTGCCACCCTGCGCAGGGTAAGCACTGAAGCTTTCTTT,CATLRRVSTEAFF
TRBV7-8,NA,14,TRBD1,TRBJ1-3,TGTGCCAGCAGCTCTTGGGACAGGGGAAACACCATATATTTT,CASSSWDRGNTIYF
TRBV3-1/TRBV3-2,NA,16,NA,TRBJ2-1,TGTGCCAGCAGCCAAGGGGGACTGTCGTGGGGGATTGAGCAGTTCTTC,CASSQGGLSWGIEQFF
TRBV14,NA,19,NA,TRBJ1-6,TGTGCCAGCAGCCAAGATTTTGAGTCTCACGGGACCTATAATTCACCCCTCCACTTT,CASSQDFESHGTYNSPLHF
TRBV10-3,NA,16,TRBD2,TRBJ2-7,TGTGCCATCAGTGAGTCAGCTAGCGGGAGGGGCTACGAGCAGTACTTC,CAISESASGRGYEQYF